A single T cell receptor (beta chain) is shown here with its context. The source of the sample is a study of blood T cell repertoires in COVID-19. The wider study: Material from acute and convalescent COVID-19 was sourced from the United States, Italy and Spain.

Some clones are missing from TCRdb's copy, which holds only in-frame ones; the method was immunoSEQ multiplex PCR. The data contain approximately 140,000 clones, less than 90% of them singletons. CDR1 and CDR2 (germline): MGHDK, SYGVNS. The CDR3 loop spans 11 amino acids. V lost 7 bases to trimming and J lost 15 bases; unmatched junction nucleotides: 9. Sequencing was carried out using peripheral blood. V usage is TRBV25-1 and J usage is TRBJ2-1, with 7 bases lining up with TRBD2. The sequence derives from a human donor with COVID-19, enrolled during active disease. The donor label of this sample is uncertain. CDR3 nucleotide sequence: TGTGCCAGCACCGGGCGGACTAGAATGTTCTTC. Its protein product is CASTGRTRMFF.